This passage covers 30 T cell receptor beta chains from one sample sequenced in a study of Ad26.COV2.S vaccination and SARS-CoV-2 variants. Assay used: immunoSEQ multiplex PCR; TCRdb lists only in-frame clones, some missing. The table shows around 7,300 clones, with 84% occurring only once. The starting material was peripheral blood, obtained after recovery from COVID-19. The source of these receptors is a human donor who had recovered from COVID-19.

This chain uses TRBV6-4 with TRBJ1-2, with TRBD1 as a possible D gene (6 bases). The germline CDR1 and CDR2 sequences are MRHNA and SNTAGT. The CDR3 runs to 13 residues. Trimming stripped 5 bases from V and 9 bases from J, with 16 bases between. The CDR3 is CASSFGTPARYTF. The DNA of the CDR3 is TGTGCCAGCAGTTTCGGGACACCAGCCCGCTACACCTTC.

The chain has TRBV18 and TRBJ1-1, with 9 positions matching TRBD1. The germline V gene encodes CDR1 KGHSH and CDR2 LQKENI. With V trimmed by 3 bases and J by 5 bases, 4 bases remained unmatched. The CDR3 covers 14 residues. CDR3 protein: CASSPGTGWTEAFF. The CDR3 nucleotides are TGTGCCAGCTCACCCGGGACAGGGTGGACTGAAGCTTTCTTT.

In DNA form, the CDR3 reads TGTGCCAGCAGCTTATGGGACACCCAGAGCACTGAAGCTTTCTTT. Amino acid sequence: CASSLWDTQSTEAFF. V usage is TRBV7-2 and J usage is TRBJ1-1, with a possible D match to TRBD1 (6 bases). The length of the CDR3 is 15 residues. Trimming cost V 2 bases and J 4 bases, with 14 bases left between them. CDR1 and CDR2 (germline): SGHTA, FQGNSA. Using reference TRBV7-2 and TRBJ1-1 for the parts outside the CDR3, the full variable domain is GAGVSQSPSNKVTEKGKDVELRCDPISGHTALYWYRQSLGQGLEFLIYFQGNSAPDKSGLPSDRFSAERTGGSVSTLTIQRTQQEDSAVYLCASSLWDTQSTEAFFGQGTRLTVV.

The V and J genes are TRBV2 and TRBJ2-1; D tentatively fits TRBD1 or TRBD2 (5 bases each). V lost 8 bases and J lost 7, with 6 bases in between. Per the germline V gene, CDR1 is SNHLY and CDR2 is FYNNEI. There are 10 residues in the CDR3. CDR3 sequence reads: CASEGNEQFF. The CDR3 DNA sequence: TGTGCCAGCGAGGGGAATGAGCAGTTCTTC.

The chain couples TRBV7-6 to TRBJ2-5; no clear D. CDR1 and CDR2 from the germline V gene are SGHVS and FNYEAQ. Between the trimmed V and J ends, which lost 0 bases and 3 bases, there was a span of 8 bases. The CDR3 extends over 14 amino acids. CDR3 in amino acids: CASSLAPFEETQYF. In DNA form, the CDR3 reads TGTGCCAGCAGCTTAGCCCCATTCGAAGAGACCCAGTACTTC.

This clone has a single count. The V and J genes are TRBV12-3 or TRBV12-4 and TRBJ2-5; 7 nucleotides align to TRBD1. With 7 bases clipped from V and 4 bases from J, the junction kept 6 bases outside the gene matches. The CDR3 runs to 13 residues. The CDR3 loop reads CASTLGTVETQYF. DNA of the CDR3: TGTGCCAGCACCCTCGGGACAGTAGAGACCCAGTACTTC.

This clone has a single count. This rearrangement joins TRBV7-8 to TRBJ2-1; no definite D call. Germline V gives CDR1 SGHVS, CDR2 FQNEAQ. The CDR3 covers 14 residues. V was cut by 3 bases and J by 1 base, with 7 bases left in between. The CDR3 coding sequence is TGTGCCAGCAGCTTTTCAGCGTCCTACAATGAGCAGTTCTTC. Translated: CASSFSASYNEQFF.

The chain recombines TRBV14 with TRBJ2-7; 9 bases map to TRBD2. V shed 3 bases and J 4 bases; nucleotides not matched to a gene: 10. Germline V gene lookup returns CDR1 SGHDN and CDR2 FVKESK. This CDR3 has 16 residues. The CDR3 spells CASSHTSGLARYEQYF. CDR3 DNA sequence: TGTGCCAGCAGCCACACGTCGGGACTAGCTAGGTACGAGCAGTACTTC.

The chain joins TRBV12-3 or TRBV12-4 to TRBJ2-7; D is unresolved. This CDR3 is built from 13 residues. With 0 bases removed from V and 0 bases from J, the gap between germline ends came to 3 bases. DNA for the CDR3: TGTGCCAGCAGTTTAGCCGCCTCCTACGAGCAGTACTTC. This translates into CASSLAASYEQYF.

A single count supports this clone. This chain connects TRBV7-8 to TRBJ1-2; unclear D gene. Trimming took 6 bases from V and 4 from J, leaving 12 bases between them. From germline, CDR1 is SGHVS and CDR2 FQNEAQ. This CDR3 contains 13 residues. DNA for the CDR3: TGTGCCAGCAGTCCCCCCGGGCTCTATGGCTACACCTTC. Protein sequence: CASSPPGLYGYTF.

This chain connects TRBV5-4 to TRBJ2-2, with TRBD1 matching 9 bases. Germline CDR1 and CDR2: SGHNT and YYREEE (reference sequence). Trimming cost V 4 bases and J 7 bases; bases outside gene matches: 11. CDR3 size: 16 residues. CDR3 sequence reads: CASSPQGARAVGELFF. In DNA form, the CDR3 reads TGTGCCAGCAGCCCACAGGGGGCGCGTGCAGTCGGGGAGCTGTTTTTT.

The J gene is TRBJ2-2, the V gene TRBV10-2; 9 bases align to TRBD2. The CDR3 runs 18 residues. V lost 2 bases and J lost 0; bases outside the gene matches: 7. CDR1 is WSHSY, CDR2 SAAADI, per germline. CDR3 in amino acids: CASSEMTSGLSNTGELFF. In nucleotides, the CDR3 is TGCGCCAGCAGTGAGATGACTAGCGGCCTCTCGAACACCGGGGAGCTGTTTTTT.

The genes are TRBV7-9 and TRBJ2-1; TRBD2 is a possible D gene (6 bases). The CDR3 has 14 residues. Germline V CDR1 and CDR2: SEHNR, FQNEAQ (reference sequence). Between the trimmed V and J ends, which lost 5 bases and 6 bases, there was a span of 14 bases. CDR3 in DNA: TGTGCCAGCAGCCCCCCCCGGGACTTCAATGAGCAGTTCTTC. This sequence encodes CASSPPRDFNEQFF.

Remarks on this clone: One junction end does not reproduce the germline sequence, and a read error may be involved. The chain uses TRBV7-7 and TRBJ2-5, with D possibly being TRBD2 (7 bases). This CDR3 is 16 amino acids long. From germline, CDR1 is SSHAT and CDR2 FNYEAQ (reference sequence). CDR3 in DNA: TGTGCTAGCAGCTTAGGACTGGGAGGGGGGCAAGAGACCCAGTACTTC. It translates to CASSLGLGGGQETQYF. The variable domain in full, completed from reference TRBV7-7 and TRBJ2-5, reads GAGVSQSPRYKVTKRGQDVTLRCDPISSHATLYWYQQALGQGPEFLTYFNYEAQPDKSGLPSDRFSAERPEGSISTLTIQRTEQRDSAMYRCASSLGLGGGQETQYFGPGTRLLVL.

V gene TRBV4-3 combines with J gene TRBJ2-3; the D gene is possibly TRBD1 (6 bases). V lost 2 bases and J lost 2, with 14 bases in between. The V gene's germline CDR1 is LGHNA and CDR2 YSLEER. CDR3 length equals 16 residues. DNA for the CDR3: TGCGCCAGCAGCCAACTGGAAGGGGGTACCACAGATACGCAGTATTTT. It is translated as CASSQLEGGTTDTQYF.

The chain links TRBV7-2 to TRBJ2-2, with D possibly being TRBD2 (5 bases). Trimming took 4 bases from V and 4 from J, leaving 13 bases between them. Germline lookup yields CDR1 SGHTA and CDR2 FQGNSA. The CDR3 totals 15 residues. The CDR3 protein is CASSSGVFGTGELFF. For the CDR3, the DNA is TGTGCCAGCAGCTCCGGGGTATTCGGCACCGGGGAGCTGTTTTTT.

This clone came up a few times. V and J are TRBV3-1 (or the pseudogene TRBV3-2) and TRBJ1-1; 8 nucleotides align to TRBD1. Germline CDR1 LGHDT, CDR2 YNNKEL (reference sequence). The CDR3 covers 14 residues. Trimming took 2 bases from V and 4 from J; bases not matched to a gene: 3. In DNA, the CDR3 is TGTGCCAGCAGCCAACAGGGGGCGAGCACTGAAGCTTTCTTT. Residues: CASSQQGASTEAFF.

V and J are TRBV18 and TRBJ2-2; no firm D call. The CDR3 has 16 residues. Germline V lookup: CDR1 KGHSH, CDR2 LQKENI. Trimming removed 4 bases from V and 2 bases from J, with 14 bases in between. CDR3 region: CASSLSRPSNTGELFF. DNA of the CDR3: TGTGCCAGCTCACTATCCAGACCCTCCAACACCGGGGAGCTGTTTTTT.

The chain couples TRBV19 to TRBJ1-2, with 12 nucleotides matching TRBD1. In germline, CDR1 is LNHDA, CDR2 SQIVND (reference sequence). With 5 bases clipped from V and 3 bases from J, the junction kept 4 bases outside the gene matches. This CDR3 has 15 residues. Written as DNA, the CDR3 is TGTGCCAGTAGTTTCGGGACAGGGGGCGACTATGGCTACACCTTC. As protein: CASSFGTGGDYGYTF.

The gene calls are TRBV10-3 and TRBJ2-3; unclear D gene. The germline gives CDR1 ENHRY, CDR2 SYGVKD. The CDR3 extends over 14 amino acids. V was shortened by 6 bases and J by 6 bases, with 16 bases between the two germline ends. Here the CDR3 DNA reads TGTGCCATCAGCCAGCCTTCGATTGAGGATACGCAGTATTTT. It translates to CAISQPSIEDTQYF.

The V gene is TRBV5-1, the J gene TRBJ2-5; D possibly corresponds to TRBD1 (5 bases). V was pared by 2 bases and J by 5 bases, with 13 bases between. Germline CDR1 is SGHRS and CDR2 is YFSETQ. This CDR3 is 14 amino acids long. For the CDR3, the DNA is TGCGCCAGCAGCTTAGGCAGGGTTGTCGAGACCCAGTACTTC. Its translation is CASSLGRVVETQYF.

The chain employs TRBV3-1 (or the pseudogene TRBV3-2) and TRBJ2-2; D unresolved. V dropped 10 bases and J dropped 5 bases, with 8 bases sitting between them. The CDR3 has 11 residues. Per germline, CDR1 LGHDT and CDR2 YNNKEL (reference sequence). The CDR3 DNA is TGTGCCACCAAGGCAACCGGGGAGCTGTTTTTT. Translation: CATKATGELFF.

The chain employs TRBV27 and TRBJ2-3; D uncertain. This CDR3 comprises 14 residues. The germline gives CDR1 MNHEY, CDR2 SMNVEV (reference sequence). V lost 3 bases to trimming and J lost 4 bases, with 11 bases between them. The CDR3 spells CASSLSIFADTQYF. In nucleotides, the CDR3 is TGTGCCAGCAGTTTGTCAATTTTCGCAGATACGCAGTATTTT.

This clone was observed a single time. J is TRBJ2-7 and V is TRBV27, with D hard to call. CDR3 length equals 14 residues. Germline CDR1 is MNHEY and CDR2 is SMNVEV (reference sequence). Trimming stripped 6 bases from V and 4 bases from J, with 16 bases between. The CDR3 region is CASSSLSRPYEQYF. The CDR3, as DNA: TGTGCCAGCAGCTCTTTATCGCGACCTTACGAGCAGTACTTC.

Here the CDR3 DNA reads TGTGCCAGCTCACCAGGCAGACAACCTGGAAACACCATATATTTT. Its protein is CASSPGRQPGNTIYF. V and J are TRBV18 and TRBJ1-3; D remains unclear. Trimming removed 2 bases from V and 2 bases from J, with 10 bases in between. This CDR3 spans 15 amino acids. Germline V gene lookup returns CDR1 KGHSH and CDR2 LQKENI.

V is TRBV6-1 and J is TRBJ1-1; no clear D. The CDR3 extends over 16 amino acids. The V gene lost 1 base and the J gene lost 5 bases, with 17 bases spanning the gap. Germline loops: CDR1 MNHNS, CDR2 SASEGT. CDR3 region: CASSEDQITRRTEAFF. Written as DNA, the CDR3 is TGTGCCAGCAGTGAAGACCAGATTACGCGGAGGACTGAAGCTTTCTTT.

This clone came up a few times. The rearrangement uses TRBV6-6 and TRBJ2-7; D is unresolved. There are 13 residues in the CDR3. In germline, CDR1 is MNHNY, CDR2 SVGAGI (reference sequence). Trimming took off 6 bases at V and 0 bases at J, with 9 bases between the two ends. CDR3 protein: CASSSISSYEQYF. The CDR3 bases are TGTGCCAGCAGCAGTATTTCCTCCTACGAGCAGTACTTC.

V and J are TRBV29-1 and TRBJ1-1, with D tentatively TRBD1 (5 bases). Germline V gives CDR1 SQVTM, CDR2 ANQGSEA. Trimming removed 7 bases at V and 3 bases at J, with 18 bases between. The CDR3 is 14 residues long. CDR3 nucleotides: TGCAGCGCCCGGGACCCCCGTTATTACACTGAAGCTTTCTTT. Amino acid sequence: CSARDPRYYTEAFF.

The chain links TRBV7-2 to TRBJ2-5; the D is unclear. Trimming left V 3 bases short and J 0 bases short, with 5 bases between. The germline gives CDR1 SGHTA, CDR2 FQGNSA. This CDR3 comprises 13 residues. The CDR3 loop reads CASSFRDQETQYF. The CDR3 nucleotides are TGTGCCAGCAGCTTTAGGGACCAAGAGACCCAGTACTTC.

This CDR3 is CASSSGVEPFTDTQYF. DNA of the CDR3: TGTGCCAGCAGCTCAGGCGTGGAGCCCTTCACAGATACGCAGTATTTT. V gene TRBV7-9 combines with J gene TRBJ2-3, with D hard to call. Trimming took 4 bases from V and 2 from J, leaving 16 bases between them. CDR1 SEHNR and CDR2 FQNEAQ come from the germline V gene (reference sequence). The CDR3 covers 16 residues.